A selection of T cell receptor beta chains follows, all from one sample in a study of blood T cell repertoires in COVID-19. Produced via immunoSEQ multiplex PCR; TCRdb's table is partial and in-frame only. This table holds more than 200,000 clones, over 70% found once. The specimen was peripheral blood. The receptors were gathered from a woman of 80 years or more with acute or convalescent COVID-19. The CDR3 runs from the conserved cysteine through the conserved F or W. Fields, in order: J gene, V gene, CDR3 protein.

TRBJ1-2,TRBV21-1,CASSDPTGDDYGYTF
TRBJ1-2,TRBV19,CASSMDSPWGYTF
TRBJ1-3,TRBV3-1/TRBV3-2,CASSQGAGSSGNTIYF
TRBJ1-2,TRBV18,CASSQGVVQGANGGYTF
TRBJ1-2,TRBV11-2,CASSLLAGTTAGYTF
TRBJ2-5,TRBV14,CASSQGALGTQYF
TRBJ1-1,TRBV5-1,CASSLVPQGGTEAFF
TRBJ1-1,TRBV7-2,CASSLVGTVRQNTEAFF
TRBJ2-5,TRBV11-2,CASSLEKGQETQYF
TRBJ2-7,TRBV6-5,CASSYSIAPVAEEQYF
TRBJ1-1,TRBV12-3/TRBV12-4,CASSLGQGLEAFF
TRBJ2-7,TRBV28,CASSLPLTGGDEQYF
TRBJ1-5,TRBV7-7,CASSPDRDRGAQPQHF
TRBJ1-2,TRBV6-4,CASSDYRDTSRTF
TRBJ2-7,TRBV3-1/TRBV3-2,CASSPSVGGSSYEQYF
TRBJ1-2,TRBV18,CASSPGQGAENTF
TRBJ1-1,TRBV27,CASSLLRENTEAFF
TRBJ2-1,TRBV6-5,CASSYRTGSSYNEQFF
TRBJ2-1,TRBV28,CASSFRPGQGTEEQFF
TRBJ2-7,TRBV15,CATSRDLARPYEQYF
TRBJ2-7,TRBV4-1,CASSRRGQALDEQYF
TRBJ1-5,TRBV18,CASSRPGSGTVDQPQHF
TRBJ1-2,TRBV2,CASSERDRGDGYTF
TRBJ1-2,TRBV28,CASSLAGEGVIRGYTF
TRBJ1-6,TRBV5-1,CASSLEVNGNSPLHF
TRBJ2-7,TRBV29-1,CSVDVLAGEGRQYF
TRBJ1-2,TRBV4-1,CASSPLPGQVPNYGYTF
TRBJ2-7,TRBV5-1,CASSLRTPHGEQYF